This TCR beta chain is from a study of cytomegalovirus exposure and HLA in healthy donors. Comment on this clone: What it binds is not known.

Study-level points and caveats: The presence/absence work took it that sequencing depth was about the same across donors. Later, TCR association rates were found to vary by HLA locus, highest for DRB1 and lowest for HLA-C. Several of the most significant clusters appeared linked to common viral pathogens, based on a later analysis.

Healthy bone marrow donors made up the donors. Primers included in the PCR were 60 Vbeta and 13 Jbeta primers. TCRdb's table, derived via immunoSEQ multiplex PCR, lists solely in-frame clones and lacks some. Of about 43,000 clones in the sample, 50% to 75% were seen once. This CDR3 region has 16 residues. Looked up from germline, CDR1 is SGHTA and CDR2 is FQGNSA. The V end lost 4 bases, the J end lost 6 bases, and 18 bases lay between the germline ends. The V gene is TRBV7-2, the J gene TRBJ1-4; the D is unclear. Material for sequencing was PBMCs. The sequence came from a human donor in good health. The CDR3 reads CASSSPPGLRDEKLFF. CDR3 nucleotide sequence: TGTGCCAGCAGCTCCCCTCCGGGGTTACGGGATGAAAAACTGTTTTTT.